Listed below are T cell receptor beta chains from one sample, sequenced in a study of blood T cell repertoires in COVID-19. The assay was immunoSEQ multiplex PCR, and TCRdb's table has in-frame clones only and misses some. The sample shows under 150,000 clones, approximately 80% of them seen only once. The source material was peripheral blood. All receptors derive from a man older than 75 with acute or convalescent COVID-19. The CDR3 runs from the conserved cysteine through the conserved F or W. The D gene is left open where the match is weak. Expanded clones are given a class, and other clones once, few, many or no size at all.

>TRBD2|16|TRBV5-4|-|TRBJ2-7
CASSLEGSGRGYEQYF
TGTGCCAGCAGCTTGGAGGGGTCAGGGAGGGGATACGAGCAGTACTTC
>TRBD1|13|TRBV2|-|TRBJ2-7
CASSGGPGGEQYF
TGTGCCAGCAGTGGAGGTCCAGGGGGCGAGCAGTACTTC
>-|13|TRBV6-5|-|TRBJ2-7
CASRSTGDYEQYF
TGTGCCAGCAGGTCTACAGGAGACTACGAGCAGTACTTC
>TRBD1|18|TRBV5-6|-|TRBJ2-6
CASSVSNRGPSGANVLTF
TGTGCCAGCAGCGTATCAAACAGGGGCCCTTCTGGGGCCAACGTCCTGACTTTC
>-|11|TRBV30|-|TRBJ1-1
CACPTYTEAFF
TGTGCCTGCCCGACATACACTGAAGCTTTCTTT
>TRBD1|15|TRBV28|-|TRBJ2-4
CASRGTGESKNIQYF
TGTGCCAGCCGAGGGACAGGGGAAAGCAAAAACATTCAGTACTTC
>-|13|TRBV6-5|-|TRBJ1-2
CASTAGGGYGYTF
TGTGCCAGCACAGCGGGTGGGGGGTATGGCTACACCTTC
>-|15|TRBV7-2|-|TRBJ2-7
CASSSQGGLTYEQYF
TGTGCCAGCAGCTCCCAGGGAGGCCTTACCTACGAGCAGTACTTC
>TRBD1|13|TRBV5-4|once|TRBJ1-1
CASSLPGGTEAFF
TGTGCCAGCAGCTTGCCAGGGGGCACTGAAGCTTTCTTT
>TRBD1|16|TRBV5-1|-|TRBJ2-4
CASSSGQVSAKNIQYF
TGCGCCAGCAGCTCGGGACAGGTGTCCGCCAAAAACATTCAGTACTTC
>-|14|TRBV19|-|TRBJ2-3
CASKITGSTDTQYF
TGTGCCAGTAAGATCACAGGGAGCACAGATACGCAGTATTTT
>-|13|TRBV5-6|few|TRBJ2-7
CASSLALGREQYF
TGTGCCAGCAGCTTGGCCTTGGGGCGCGAGCAGTACTTC
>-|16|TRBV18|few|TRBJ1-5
CASSPESPVNNQPQHF
TGTGCCAGCTCACCAGAGAGTCCTGTGAACAATCAGCCCCAGCATTTT
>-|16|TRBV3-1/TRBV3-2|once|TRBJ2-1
CASSQGGGGLRNEQFF
TGTGCCAGCAGCCAAGGGGGCGGGGGCCTACGGAATGAGCAGTTCTTC
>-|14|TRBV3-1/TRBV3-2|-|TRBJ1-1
CASSHGQYNTEAFF
TGTGCCAGCAGCCACGGACAGTATAACACTGAAGCTTTCTTT
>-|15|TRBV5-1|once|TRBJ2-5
CASSPESGYQETQYF
TGCGCCAGCAGCCCTGAAAGCGGGTACCAAGAGACCCAGTACTTC
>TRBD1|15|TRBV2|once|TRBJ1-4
CASSAQGARNEKLFF
TGTGCCAGCAGTGCACAGGGGGCGCGTAATGAAAAACTGTTTTTT
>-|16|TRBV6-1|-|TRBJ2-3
CASSGDHRVPTDTQYF
TGTGCCAGCAGTGGAGATCACAGGGTACCCACAGATACGCAGTATTTT
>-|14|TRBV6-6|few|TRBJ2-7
CASSYSSRVYEQYF
TGTGCCAGCAGTTACTCGAGCAGGGTCTACGAGCAGTACTTC
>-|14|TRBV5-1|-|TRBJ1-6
CASSLAGGDSPLHF
TGCGCCAGCAGCTTGGCCGGGGGTGACTCACCCCTCCACTTT
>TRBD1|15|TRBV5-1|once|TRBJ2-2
CASSSGTGRTGELFF
TGCGCCAGCAGTTCGGGGACAGGACGCACCGGGGAGCTGTTTTTT
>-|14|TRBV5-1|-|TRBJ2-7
CASRLTDLTGEQYF
TGCGCCAGCCGACTGACTGACCTGACGGGGGAGCAGTACTTC
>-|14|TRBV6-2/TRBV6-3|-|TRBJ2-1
CASSPYGQYNEQFF
TGTGCCAGCAGTCCGTACGGACAGTACAATGAGCAGTTCTTC
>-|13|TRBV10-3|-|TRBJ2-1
CAHGTRGEEKQFF
TGTGCCCACGGGACCAGGGGGGAGGAAAAGCAGTTCTTC
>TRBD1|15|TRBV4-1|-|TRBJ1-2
CASSVRTGGNYGYTF
TGCGCCAGCAGCGTACGGACAGGGGGTAACTATGGCTACACCTTC
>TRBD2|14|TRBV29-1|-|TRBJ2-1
CSALHGLAGDQQFF
TGCAGCGCACTTCATGGACTAGCGGGGGACCAGCAGTTCTTC
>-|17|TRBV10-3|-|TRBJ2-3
CATKPSVDFSRTDTQYF
TGTGCCACCAAACCCTCGGTAGATTTTTCCCGCACAGATACGCAGTATTTT
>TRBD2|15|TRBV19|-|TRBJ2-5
CASSISGGSGETQYF
TGTGCCAGTAGTATCTCGGGGGGGTCGGGAGAGACCCAGTACTTC
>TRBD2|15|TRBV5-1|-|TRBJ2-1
CASSFAGGPGNEQFF
TGCGCCAGCAGCTTCGCGGGGGGGCCGGGCAATGAGCAGTTCTTC
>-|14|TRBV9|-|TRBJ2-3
CASNGGFGTDTQYF
TGTGCCAGCAATGGGGGGTTCGGCACAGATACGCAGTATTTT
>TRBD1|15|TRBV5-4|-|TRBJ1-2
CASSLALGQGYGYTF
TGTGCCAGCAGCTTGGCGTTAGGACAGGGGTATGGCTACACCTTC